This T cell receptor (beta chain) stems from a study of blood T cell repertoires in COVID-19. For the study at large: The samples span acute and convalescent COVID-19 from the United States, Italy and Spain. Sample material is recorded as cDNA or gDNA derived from T cells, B-cell-depleted T cells, or PBMCs.

Authors' analysis steps: Reference gene primer amplification gave estimated nucleated cell counts. Only in-frame clones appear in the TCRdb table, and some are missing; sequencing was by immunoSEQ multiplex PCR. D and trimming were read from the DNA, whereas the V and J calls and clone size are those reported in that table. The data show around 20,000 clones, more than 80% seen once. The V gene's germline CDR1 is LNHDA and CDR2 SQIVND (reference sequence). V shed 6 bases and J shed 6 bases, with 11 bases lying between them. The CDR3 loop spans 12 amino acids. The sequenced sample was peripheral blood. The chain employs TRBV19 and TRBJ1-1, with TRBD1 as a possible D gene (5 bases). This clonotype originated in a human donor in a cohort sampled during active COVID-19. In DNA, the CDR3 is TGTGCCAGTAGATTCCGGGACTCTGAAGCTTTCTTT. It yields the protein CASRFRDSEAFF.